This T cell receptor beta chain is from a study of T cell responses to AZD1222 COVID-19 vaccine. Germline V gene data show CDR1 as MNHEY and CDR2 as SVGAGI. This CDR3 region has 14 residues. The V end was cut by 7 bases, the J end by 3 bases, with 15 bases between. Profiled with immunoSEQ multiplex PCR; TCRdb holds only in-frame clones, not every one. The table has some 150,000 clones, around nine tenths seen once. The clonotype originates from an adult who had recovered from COVID-19. The chain has TRBV6-5 and TRBJ1-1, with D maybe TRBD1 (5 bases). The sequencing here drew on peripheral blood, taken after recovery from COVID-19. The CDR3 nucleotides are TGTGCCAGCAACACGGGACCGGAGGACACTGAAGCTTTCTTT. As protein: CASNTGPEDTEAFF.